What follows are 32 T cell receptor beta chains derived from one specimen sequenced in a study of blood T cell repertoires in COVID-19. Clones were read by immunoSEQ multiplex PCR, and TCRdb kept only the in-frame ones, dropping some. The sample shows 200,000 to 250,000 clones, 70% to 85% of them seen only once. Source material: PBMCs or T cells enriched from blood (not recorded which). These receptors originate from a man aged 55-75 years who had recovered from COVID-19.

The chain carries TRBV6-5 and TRBJ1-6; 9 bases match TRBD1. V lost 2 bases and J lost 4; bases outside the gene matches: 0. The length of the CDR3 is 15 residues. Germline values: CDR1 MNHEY, CDR2 SVGAGI. This CDR3 is CASSYGTGYNSPLHF. As DNA, the CDR3 is TGTGCCAGCAGTTACGGGACAGGGTATAATTCACCCCTCCACTTT.

This clone was seen only a few times. The chain combines TRBV4-3 with TRBJ2-3, with D tentatively TRBD2 (5 bases). CDR3 size: 18 residues. V was trimmed by 0 bases and J by 4 bases, leaving 20 bases between them. CDR1 and CDR2 from the germline V gene are LGHNA and YSLEER. The CDR3: CASSQDARLGVGSDTQYF. The CDR3 DNA sequence: TGCGCCAGCAGCCAAGATGCCCGACTGGGAGTTGGGTCAGATACGCAGTATTTT.

This clone was observed a few times. The CDR3 DNA is TGTGCCAGCAGCTCCACAGGGGGCCCAAGTACGCAGTATTTT. Amino acids: CASSSTGGPSTQYF. V usage is TRBV7-2 and J usage is TRBJ2-3; 9 nucleotides match TRBD1. CDR3 size: 14 residues. The germline gives CDR1 SGHTA, CDR2 FQGNSA. With 4 bases clipped from V and 8 bases from J, the junction kept 7 bases outside the gene matches.

CDR3 nucleotide sequence: TGTGCCACCAGTGATAACAGGGGGCGGATTGAAAAACTGTTTTTT. Residues: CATSDNRGRIEKLFF. The J gene is TRBJ1-4, the V gene TRBV24-1; 9 bases agree with TRBD1. This CDR3 has 15 residues. Germline CDR1 KGHDR, CDR2 SFDVKD. V lost 3 bases, J lost 7 bases, and 5 bases stayed unmatched.

The rearrangement uses TRBV7-9 and TRBJ2-2, with TRBD1 as a possible D gene (5 bases). The CDR3 runs 16 residues. Trimming took 5 bases from V and 0 from J, leaving 13 bases between them. Germline V gene lookup returns CDR1 SEHNR and CDR2 FQNEAQ (reference sequence). The CDR3 DNA reads TGTGCCAGCAGCCCCCCGACAGCAGCGAACACCGGGGAGCTGTTTTTT. It yields the protein CASSPPTAANTGELFF.

V usage is TRBV27 and J usage is TRBJ1-3; weak D call: TRBD1 (5 bases). The length of the CDR3 is 13 residues. V was pared by 6 bases and J by 2 bases, with 8 bases between. Germline lookup yields CDR1 MNHEY and CDR2 SMNVEV (reference sequence). CDR3 nucleotide sequence: TGTGCCAGCAGACTCAGGGCTGGAAACACCATATATTTT. It encodes CASRLRAGNTIYF.

The chain recombines TRBV5-1 with TRBJ1-6, with D possibly matching TRBD1 (6 bases). Trimming left V 6 bases short and J 8 bases short, with 15 bases between. The CDR3 contains 14 residues. Looked up from germline, CDR1 is SGHRS and CDR2 is YFSETQ. The DNA of the CDR3 is TGCGCCAGCACCCCGAGGGGGTTGGATTCACCCCTCCACTTT. Protein: CASTPRGLDSPLHF.

This clone was observed a few times. The chain has TRBV19 and TRBJ1-3; a possible D gene is TRBD1 (6 bases). The CDR3 contains 14 residues. Per the germline V gene, CDR1 is LNHDA and CDR2 is SQIVND (reference sequence). Trimming stripped 7 bases from V and 2 bases from J, with 12 bases between. This chain's CDR3 is CASTQAGAGNTIYF. For the CDR3, the DNA is TGTGCCAGTACCCAGGCAGGGGCTGGAAACACCATATATTTT.

This clone was seen more than once but under ten times. The sample contains more than one DNA sequence encoding this CDR3. The chain employs TRBV24-1 and TRBJ2-1, with TRBD2 matching over 11 bases. The CDR3 is made up of 15 amino acids. V shed 5 bases and J 4 bases; nucleotides not matched to a gene: 3. Germline assignment: CDR1 KGHDR and CDR2 SFDVKD. The CDR3 sequence: CATSVGTSGYNEQFF. In nucleotides, the CDR3 is TGTGCCACCAGTGTGGGGACTAGCGGATACAATGAGCAGTTCTTC.

The chain carries TRBV6-2 or TRBV6-3 and TRBJ1-1; weak D call: TRBD1 (6 bases). V dropped 2 bases and J dropped 4 bases, with 14 bases sitting between them. CDR3 length: 15 residues. Germline CDR1 reads MNHEY; CDR2 reads SVGEGT. In DNA form, the CDR3 reads TGTGCCAGCAGTTACGCCCCACAGGGTAGCACTGAAGCTTTCTTT. It is translated as CASSYAPQGSTEAFF.

This chain uses TRBV5-5 with TRBJ2-5, with 10 bases aligning to TRBD1. The CDR3 extends over 16 amino acids. The germline CDR1 and CDR2 sequences are SGHKS and YYEKEE (reference sequence). V shed 5 bases and J 4 bases; nucleotides not matched to a gene: 11. The CDR3 coding sequence is TGTGCCAGCAGTCCCCGGGACAGGGGATCTGGAGAGACCCAGTACTTC. Translated: CASSPRDRGSGETQYF.

Details on this clone: The same CDR3 can be traced to other DNA sequences in this sample. The chain uses TRBV5-1 and TRBJ1-1; a weak D match, TRBD1 (5 bases). Trimming stripped 2 bases from V and 1 base from J, with 9 bases between. This CDR3 is built from 14 residues. Germline-derived CDR1 and CDR2 are SGHRS and YFSETQ. The CDR3 DNA is TGCGCCAGCAGCTTAGGACACTCGAACACTGAAGCTTTCTTT. Translation: CASSLGHSNTEAFF.

V usage is TRBV7-2 and J usage is TRBJ1-2; 7 nucleotides match TRBD1. The V gene's germline CDR1 is SGHTA and CDR2 FQGNSA. Trimming at V came to 5 bases and at J to 4 bases, leaving 13 bases not matched to a gene. CDR3 size: 16 residues. CDR3 loop: CASSPGTAELIYGYTF. The CDR3 nucleotides are TGTGCCAGCAGCCCCGGGACAGCAGAATTAATCTATGGCTACACCTTC.

V and J are TRBV5-5 and TRBJ1-5, with unresolved D. The germline V gene has CDR1 SGHKS and CDR2 YYEKEE (reference sequence). The CDR3 runs 13 residues. Trimming removed 0 bases at V and 5 bases at J, with 6 bases between. The CDR3 region is CASSLAADQPQHF. As DNA, the CDR3 is TGTGCCAGCAGCTTGGCCGCGGATCAGCCCCAGCATTTT.

V gene TRBV5-6 combines with J gene TRBJ2-5, with 12 bases fitting TRBD2. Looked up from germline, CDR1 is SGHDT and CDR2 is YYEEEE. V lost 2 bases and J lost 4; bases outside the gene matches: 6. CDR3 length: 16 amino acids. The chain's CDR3 is CASSFILAGGRETQYF. The CDR3, as DNA: TGTGCCAGCAGCTTTATTCTAGCGGGGGGGCGAGAGACCCAGTACTTC.

CDR3 bases: TGTGCCAGCAGCCATTCTCGGACTAGCGGACAAGAGCAGTACTTC. This sequence encodes CASSHSRTSGQEQYF. The chain combines TRBV3-1 (or the pseudogene TRBV3-2) with TRBJ2-7; 10 positions agree with TRBD2. The J segment lost 7 bases and the V segment lost 3 bases, leaving 9 bases of the junction unmatched. The germline gives CDR1 LGHDT, CDR2 YNNKEL (reference sequence). CDR3 length equals 15 residues.

The CDR3 nucleotides are TGTGCCAGCAGCTTATTGGGAGGGGGAAATGAAAAACTGTTTTTT. Its protein product is CASSLLGGGNEKLFF. V gene TRBV7-2 combines with J gene TRBJ1-4, with D possibly being TRBD1 (6 bases). The CDR3 has 15 residues. Germline CDR1 is SGHTA and CDR2 is FQGNSA. V shed 2 bases and J shed 5 bases, with 12 bases lying between them.

The V gene is TRBV11-2, the J gene TRBJ1-3; possible D gene TRBD1, 6 bases. The CDR3 is made up of 15 amino acids. V lost 4 bases and J lost 0, with 10 bases in between. Germline CDR1 reads SGHAT; CDR2 reads FQNNGV. In DNA form, the CDR3 reads TGTGCCAGCAGCTACAACAGGGTCTCTGGAAACACCATATATTTT. Its translation: CASSYNRVSGNTIYF.

V and J are TRBV7-2 and TRBJ2-1, with 11 bases lining up with TRBD2. The CDR3 runs to 14 residues. Germline values: CDR1 SGHTA, CDR2 FQGNSA. The trim removed 4 bases at V and 4 bases at J, leaving 0 bases unmatched. CDR3 sequence (DNA): TGTGCCAGCAGCTCTAGCGGGGGGTACAATGAGCAGTTCTTC. As protein: CASSSSGGYNEQFF.

This clone was detected once. V usage is TRBV4-3 and J usage is TRBJ2-3; the D is unclear. CDR1 and CDR2 from the germline V gene are LGHNA and YSLEER. V dropped 0 bases and J dropped 0 bases, with 4 bases sitting between them. This CDR3 spans 14 amino acids. The CDR3 loop reads CASSQDISTDTQYF. For the CDR3, the DNA is TGCGCCAGCAGCCAAGATATAAGCACAGATACGCAGTATTTT.

This sequence joins TRBV6-2 or TRBV6-3 and TRBJ2-7; 9 bases agree with TRBD1. V lost 2 bases to trimming and J lost 0 bases; unmatched junction nucleotides: 5. This CDR3 has 16 residues. Germline values: CDR1 MNHEY, CDR2 SVGEGT. In DNA form, the CDR3 reads TGTGCCAGCAGTTACCGCCGGGACAGGGACTCCTACGAGCAGTACTTC. Its translation: CASSYRRDRDSYEQYF.

This sequence joins TRBV19 and TRBJ2-7; TRBD1 matches 8 bases. Germline lookup yields CDR1 LNHDA and CDR2 SQIVND (reference sequence). J lost 0 bases, V lost 5 bases, and 9 bases had no gene match. This CDR3 spans 16 amino acids. DNA of the CDR3: TGTGCCAGTAGTCAAAAAGGGACAGGAAACTCCTACGAGCAGTACTTC. It yields the protein CASSQKGTGNSYEQYF.

The V gene is TRBV19, the J gene TRBJ2-2; 7 nucleotides match TRBD2. V was clipped by 5 bases and J by 9 bases; unmatched bases: 12. Germline V gene sequence: CDR1 LNHDA, CDR2 SQIVND (reference sequence). The CDR3 is made up of 15 amino acids. The DNA of the CDR3 is TGTGCCAGTAGTCACGTGGGGGGGACGGGAAGGGAGCTGTTTTTT. Translated, it gives CASSHVGGTGRELFF.

This clone came up a few times. The chain links TRBV11-2 to TRBJ1-6; D gene uncertain. The V gene's germline CDR1 is SGHAT and CDR2 FQNNGV. V lost 3 bases and J lost 10, with 10 bases in between. This CDR3 contains 13 residues. The CDR3 region is CASSFGSGSPLHF. The DNA for the CDR3 is TGTGCCAGCAGCTTCGGGTCTGGGTCACCCCTCCACTTT.

The chain employs TRBV12-5 and TRBJ1-1; a weak D match, TRBD1 (5 bases). The CDR3 length is 12 residues. V lost 4 bases to trimming and J lost 5 bases, with 8 bases between them. Germline V gene lookup returns CDR1 LGHNT and CDR2 FRNRAP. CDR3 DNA sequence: TGTGCTAGTGGTTCCGCAGGGACTGAAGCTTTCTTT. This gives the protein CASGSAGTEAFF.

This chain connects TRBV27 to TRBJ2-1; D perhaps matches TRBD2 (6 bases). Germline V gene lookup returns CDR1 MNHEY and CDR2 SMNVEV (reference sequence). V lost 6 bases and J lost 9, with 18 bases in between. The CDR3 extends over 14 amino acids. The CDR3 protein is CASSPSWGRIEQFF. Here the CDR3 DNA reads TGTGCCAGCAGCCCCTCGTGGGGGAGGATTGAGCAGTTCTTC.

V usage is TRBV19 and J usage is TRBJ1-4; D uncertain. V dropped 1 base and J dropped 5 bases, with 8 bases sitting between them. The CDR3 totals 14 residues. CDR1 and CDR2 (germline): LNHDA, SQIVND (reference sequence). CDR3 nucleotides: TGTGCCAGTAGTATAGTCTTAGCCAATGAAAAACTGTTTTTT. Translation gives CASSIVLANEKLFF. The complete variable domain, with remaining parts taken from reference TRBV19 and TRBJ1-4, reads DGGITQSPKYLFRKEGQNVTLSCEQNLNHDAMYWYRQDPGQGLRLIYYSQIVNDFQKGDIAEGYSVSREKKESFPLTVTSAQKNPTAFYLCASSIVLANEKLFFGSGTQLSVL.

This clone has a handful of counts. The V gene is TRBV3-1 (or the pseudogene TRBV3-2), the J gene TRBJ1-3, with a tentative D call TRBD1 (5 bases). This CDR3 has 15 amino acids. Per the germline V gene, CDR1 is LGHDT and CDR2 is YNNKEL (reference sequence). Trimming cost V 1 base and J 2 bases, with 9 bases left between them. The CDR3: CASSQAVGPGNTIYF. CDR3 nucleotide sequence: TGTGCCAGCAGCCAAGCGGTGGGGCCTGGAAACACCATATATTTT.

The chain employs TRBV27 and TRBJ2-7; maybe TRBD1 (6 bases). The CDR3 runs 15 residues. V gave up 2 bases and J gave up 2 bases, with 13 bases separating them. Germline V CDR1 and CDR2: MNHEY, SMNVEV (reference sequence). The DNA for the CDR3 is TGTGCCAGCAGTTTAAAGGGACACCGCCCCTACGAGCAGTACTTC. It is translated as CASSLKGHRPYEQYF.

The V call is TRBV7-2, the J call TRBJ1-1; D is unclear. The CDR3 is made up of 14 amino acids. The germline V gene encodes CDR1 SGHTA and CDR2 FQGNSA. With 1 base removed from V and 5 bases from J, the gap between germline ends came to 11 bases. The CDR3 loop is CASSLVEGGTEAFF. DNA of the CDR3: TGTGCCAGCAGCTTAGTGGAGGGAGGGACTGAAGCTTTCTTT.

The CDR3 DNA follows: TGTGCCAGCAGCGTACAGGGTGGCTCCTACGAGCAGTACTTC. Its protein product is CASSVQGGSYEQYF. V gene TRBV9 combines with J gene TRBJ2-7, with D tentatively TRBD1 (5 bases). With 1 base removed from V and 0 bases from J, the gap between germline ends came to 8 bases. The CDR3 runs 14 residues. Per germline, CDR1 SGDLS and CDR2 YYNGEE.

The chain links TRBV5-4 to TRBJ2-1; D is unresolved. Per the germline V gene, CDR1 is SGHNT and CDR2 is YYREEE (reference sequence). The CDR3 sequence is 11 residues long. With 0 bases removed from V and 10 bases from J, the gap between germline ends came to 5 bases. CDR3 bases: TGTGCCAGCAGCTTGGCCCGGGAGCAGTTCTTC. It translates to CASSLAREQFF.